This T cell receptor (beta chain) originates from a study of blood T cell repertoires in COVID-19 (dated by TCRdb to 2018 to 2020). For the wider study: Samples from collaborators originated in the United States, Italy and Spain and spanned both the acute and convalescent phases of COVID-19. The prospective study material was composed of cDNA or gDNA derived from T cells, B-cell-depleted T cells, or PBMCs. Deeply sampled blood TCRbeta repertoires from subjects exposed to, actively infected with, or recovered from COVID-19 were included in the dataset. The repertoires were released in a freely available public database intended as a resource for research on the immune response to SARS-CoV-2. Samples were obtained from the ongoing ImmuneRACE study (first 160 participants) and from 1,254 subjects provided by 6 global collaborators. A de-identified subject ID, COVID-19 status, age in years and sex were almost always included in the sample metadata. HLA class I and class II types, where available, came from metadata supplied by the sample provider rather than from assay-based typing. Study-level results and caveats: The quantity of clinical and demographic metadata differed by source and by participant and was supplied without curation.

The immunoSEQ Assay, a bias-controlled multiplex PCR, was used to amplify TCRbeta CDR3 regions from genomic DNA. Per the source publication's procedure: Nucleated cell counts per sample were estimated from amplification of reference gene primers within the assay. To quantify the absolute abundance of each unique TCRbeta CDR3 rearrangement, sequence reads were collapsed and filtered. Productive Simpson clonality was computed per sample as the square root of Simpson's diversity index over productive rearrangements. TCRdb took over this immuneACCESS table, retaining in-frame rearrangements with V and J assigned. Such tables are incomplete; in checked studies, under half of the missing clones stem from an unresolved V gene, and the remainder is unexplained. That table is the source of V, J and clone size, and D and trimming were worked out from the DNA. The sample table contains about 200,000 clones; only one count was recorded for 80% to 85% of them. The ten largest make up 7% to 9% of the sample.

The CDR3 runs 17 amino acids, cysteine and phenylalanine included. Of all the DNA, just the CDR3 is kept, 51 bases in frame from base 1. V and J are trimmed by 4 bases and 1 base, and the gene matches miss 8 bases of the junction. CDR1 SGHKS and CDR2 YYEKEE are derived from the germline V gene (reference sequence). Participants in the prospective study were enrolled through a virtual design, were aged about 18 to 90 years, and lived in approximately 24 United States geographic areas. In the prospective study, cohorts were assigned on the basis of participant-reported clinical history obtained from a screening survey and a study questionnaire. Recovered participants in ImmuneRACE Cohort 3 were defined by two consecutive negative NP/OP PCR tests, clearance by a healthcare professional, or resolution of symptoms. Each participant in the prospective study had whole blood, serum and a nasopharyngeal or oropharyngeal swab collected by mobile phlebotomists. Additional blood draws and questionnaires over an approximately two-month period could optionally be provided by prospective study participants. Prospective study blood samples were shipped either frozen or at room temperature before DNA extraction.

On this clone: Its antigen remains unidentified. Per-base qualities were not stored, and no clone one base away is much larger.

The rearrangement combines TRBV5-5 with TRBJ1-6; TRBD1 fits 7 bases in the junction. The sequenced material came from PBMCs or T cells enriched from blood (not recorded which). The TCR comes from a man between 40 and 49 years old who had recovered from COVID-19. The CDR3: CASSTTGVWSYNSPLHF. The DNA sequence reads TGTGCCAGCAGCACCACAGGGGTTTGGTCCTATAATTCACCCCTCCACTTT.